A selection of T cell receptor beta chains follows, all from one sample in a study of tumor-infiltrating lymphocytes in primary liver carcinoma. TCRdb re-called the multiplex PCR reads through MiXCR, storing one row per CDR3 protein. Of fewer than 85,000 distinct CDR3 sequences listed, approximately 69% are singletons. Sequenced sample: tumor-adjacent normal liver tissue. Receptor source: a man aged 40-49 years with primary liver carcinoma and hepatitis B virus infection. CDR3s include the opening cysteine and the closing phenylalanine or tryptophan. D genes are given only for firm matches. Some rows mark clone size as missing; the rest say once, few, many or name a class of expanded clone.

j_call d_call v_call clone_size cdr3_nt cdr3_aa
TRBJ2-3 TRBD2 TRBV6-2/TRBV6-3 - TGTGCCAGCAGCTTCCTCAGACTAGCGGGAGCGTGGGCAGATACGCAGTATTTT CASSFLRLAGAWADTQYF
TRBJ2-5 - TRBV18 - TGTGCCAGCTCAGCTCAGGGCGATGGAGAGACCCAGTACTTC CASSAQGDGETQYF
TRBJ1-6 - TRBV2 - TGTGTCAGCAGTCTTTTGGGCCCCAGTTCCTATAATTCACCCCTCCACTTT CVSSLLGPSSYNSPLHF
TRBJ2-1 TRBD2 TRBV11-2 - TGTGCCAGCAGCTTACTTCCCAGCGGGAGTAACAGTGAGCAGTCCTTC CASSLLPSGSNSEQSF
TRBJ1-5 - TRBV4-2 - TGTGCCAGCAGCCAAGAGGTCGGAGTTAGAAATCAGCCCCAGCATTTT CASSQEVGVRNQPQHF
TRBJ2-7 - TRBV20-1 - TGCAGTGCTAGGGCAGAGAGGGAACAGTACTTC CSARAEREQYF
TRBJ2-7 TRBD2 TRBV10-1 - TGCGCCAGCAGTGACAGCGGGGGCTTCCTCGAACAGTACTTC CASSDSGGFLEQYF
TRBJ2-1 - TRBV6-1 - TGTGCCAGATACAGGGCGGGTGAGCAGTTCTTC CARYRAGEQFF
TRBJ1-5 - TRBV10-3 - TGTGCCATCAGTGAGCGGGGAGTGAATCAGCACCAGCATTTT CAISERGVNQHQHF
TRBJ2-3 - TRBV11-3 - TGTGCCACCAGCTTTAGAGGGAGGCGGACAGATACGCAGTATTTT CATSFRGRRTDTQYF
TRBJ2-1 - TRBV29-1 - TGCAGCTTTGCCACGGTAGGCCCGGGGGTGCAGTTGTTC CSFATVGPGVQLF
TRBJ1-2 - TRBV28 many TGTGCCAGCACCTTTCGGACGGTGGCTAACTATGGCTACACCTTC CASTFRTVANYGYTF
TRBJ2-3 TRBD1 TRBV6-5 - TGTGCCAGAAGCTACTCGAGGGGACAGGAGACGCAGTATTTT CARSYSRGQETQYF
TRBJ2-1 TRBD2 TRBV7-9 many TGTGCCAGTCTAGCGGGACGGGCTTTCGGCCTTCAGGATGAGCAGTTCTTC CASLAGRAFGLQDEQFF
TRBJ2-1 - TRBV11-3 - TGTGCCAGCAGGTTAAATGCCAACGAGCAGTTCTTC CASRLNANEQFF
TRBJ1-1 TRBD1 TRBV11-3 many TGTGCCAGCAGCTTAGCAGGGGGGACTGAAGCTTTCTTT CASSLAGGTEAFF
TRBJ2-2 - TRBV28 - TGTGACAGCAGTTTACAAAACACCGGGGAGCTGTTTTTT CDSSLQNTGELFF
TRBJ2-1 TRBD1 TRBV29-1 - TGCAGCGTCCCCGGCGGACAGGGGGTCTACAATGAGCAGTTCTTC CSVPGGQGVYNEQFF
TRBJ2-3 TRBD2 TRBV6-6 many TGTGCCAGCAGTTACGACCTAGCGGCGAGCACAGATACGCAGTATTTT CASSYDLAASTDTQYF
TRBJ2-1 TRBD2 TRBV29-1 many TGCAGCGTTGCCGTAGCTAGCGGTTACAATGAGCAGTTCTTC CSVAVASGYNEQFF
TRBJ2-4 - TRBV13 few TGTGCCAGCGGCAAGGACAAAAACATTCAGTACTTC CASGKDKNIQYF
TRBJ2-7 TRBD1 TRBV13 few TGTGCCAACAACCCTGGACAGGGCTATCCCTACGAGCAGTACTTC CANNPGQGYPYEQYF
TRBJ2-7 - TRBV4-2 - TGTGCCAGCAGCCAAGATAATGGGAGCGGCTACGAGCGGTACTTC CASSQDNGSGYERYF
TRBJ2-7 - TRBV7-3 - TGTGCCAGCAGCCCCCGTGGGGGCGCACTCTACGAGCAGTACTTC CASSPRGGALYEQYF
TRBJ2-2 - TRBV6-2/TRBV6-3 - TGTACCAGCAGTTACTCGGGGTCCCTCGAGGAGCTGTTTTTT CTSSYSGSLEELFF
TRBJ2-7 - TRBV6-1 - TGTGCTAGCAGTGTCGCACAGGGAGACTGCGAGCAGTACTTC CASSVAQGDCEQYF
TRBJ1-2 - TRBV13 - TGTGCTAGCAGCGGCCGGGGCAGGGATTTCTATGGCCACACCTTC CASSGRGRDFYGHTF